This T cell receptor (beta chain) originates from a study of T cells in tuberculosis. Study-wide context: CD1B tetramers identified T cells specific for mycobacterial lipid GMM. Samples predate treatment or fall within its first 7 days.

Overall study results and limits: GMM-specific TCRs were nearer to active tuberculosis alpha repertoires, suggesting expansion.

Here immunoSEQ multiplex PCR was the method, and the copy in TCRdb shows in-frame clones only, minus some. The table records about 5,000 clones, around 97% of them present only once. Time point indicated: new active TB diagnosis, blood taken before or within 7 days of starting treatment. Each clinical donor contributed on average approximately 100,000 T cells from unsorted cryopreserved PBMC. The CDR3 consists of 18 residues. Worth noting for this clone: Its antigen is as yet unknown.

This receptor was taken from an adult with tuberculosis. The V gene is TRBV21-1, the J gene TRBJ2-1; the table's D call TRBD1 went unverified against the DNA. TRBV21-1 is described as a pseudogene. The sample was PBMCs, taken at tuberculosis diagnosis. The CDR3 DNA is TGTGCCAGCAGCTCGAAGGAGCAAGGACAGGTGGGCTACAATGAGCAGTTCTTC. Protein: CASSSKEQGQVGYNEQFF.